These T cell receptor beta chains were read from a single sample in a study of T cell responses to AZD1222 COVID-19 vaccine. Only in-frame clones appear in the TCRdb table, and some are missing; sequencing was by immunoSEQ multiplex PCR. The sample contains around 130,000 clones, 85% to 95% of which appear only once. The specimen was peripheral blood, collected on day 0 of AZD1222 vaccination. The source is an adult in good health. The CDR3 runs from the conserved cysteine through the conserved F or W. The D gene is left open where the match is weak. Expanded clones are given a class, and other clones once, few, many or no size at all.

NA	NA	TRBV5-6	TRBJ1-6	CASSPIATAGSYNSPLHF	TGTGCCAGCAGCCCTATCGCGACTGCCGGATCCTATAATTCACCCCTCCACTTT
NA	TRBD2	TRBV3-1/TRBV3-2	TRBJ2-1	CASSQVTAGGEQFF	TGTGCCAGCAGCCAAGTAACGGCGGGGGGAGAGCAGTTCTTC
NA	NA	TRBV27	TRBJ2-2	CATRIQGPTGELFF	TGTGCCACCCGAATTCAGGGCCCCACCGGGGAGCTGTTTTTT
NA	NA	TRBV24-1	TRBJ1-1	CATSDLQFKGGFTAFF	TGTGCCACCAGTGATTTGCAGTTCAAGGGCGGGTTTACGGCTTTCTTT
NA	NA	TRBV5-6	TRBJ2-7	CASSFGHSSYEQYF	TGTGCCAGCAGCTTTGGACATAGCTCCTACGAGCAGTACTTC
NA	TRBD1	TRBV4-1	TRBJ1-3	CASSQEQGRNTIYF	TGCGCCAGCAGCCAAGAACAGGGGCGAAACACCATATATTTT
NA	NA	TRBV4-1	TRBJ2-1	CASSHRPENEQFF	TGCGCCAGCAGCCACCGACCAGAGAATGAGCAGTTCTTC
once	NA	TRBV5-1	TRBJ1-1	CASSFGARVLNTEAFF	TGCGCCAGCAGCTTTGGGGCCCGGGTATTGAACACTGAAGCTTTCTTT
once	TRBD2	TRBV7-2	TRBJ2-1	CASSRPGTSSNEQFF	TGTGCCAGCAGTCGGCCCGGGACTAGTAGCAATGAGCAGTTCTTC
once	NA	TRBV27	TRBJ2-5	CASSSQETQYF	TGTGCCAGCAGTTCGCAAGAGACCCAGTACTTC
NA	NA	TRBV7-9	TRBJ2-3	CASSASPWWAERADTQYF	TGTGCCAGCAGCGCCTCCCCCTGGTGGGCGGAAAGAGCAGATACGCAGTATTTT
NA	NA	TRBV5-1	TRBJ1-4	CASSLASQTATNEKLFF	TGCGCCAGCAGCTTGGCCTCTCAAACTGCAACTAATGAAAAACTGTTTTTT
NA	NA	TRBV30	TRBJ1-1	CAWIRRAEAFF	TGTGCCTGGATCCGTAGGGCTGAAGCTTTCTTT
NA	TRBD2	TRBV3-1/TRBV3-2	TRBJ2-7	CASSRLAGGEQYF	TGTGCCAGCAGCCGACTAGCGGGGGGCGAGCAGTACTTC
NA	TRBD2	TRBV12-3/TRBV12-4	TRBJ2-7	CASSFTGGEQYF	TGTGCCAGCAGTTTTACGGGAGGCGAGCAGTACTTC
NA	NA	TRBV7-9	TRBJ2-1	CASSFEGAREQFF	TGTGCCAGCAGCTTCGAGGGCGCCAGGGAGCAGTTCTTC
NA	NA	TRBV18	TRBJ2-3	CASSPRTGPSTDTQYF	TGTGCCAGCTCACCAAGGACGGGACCTAGCACAGATACGCAGTATTTT
NA	TRBD1	TRBV12-5	TRBJ1-3	CASGRTGALNTIYF	TGTGCTAGTGGACGGACAGGGGCCTTAAACACCATATATTTT
few	TRBD1	TRBV2	TRBJ2-7	CASRATGTGSYEQYF	TGTGCCAGCAGGGCCACCGGGACAGGCTCCTACGAGCAGTACTTC
once	NA	TRBV7-2	TRBJ2-3	CASSLRRISTDTQYF	TGTGCCAGCTCCCTGAGGCGGATCAGCACAGATACGCAGTATTTT
once	NA	TRBV6-6	TRBJ2-3	CASSLWGHTTDTQYF	TGTGCCAGCAGCTTATGGGGACATACCACAGATACGCAGTATTTT
NA	NA	TRBV9	TRBJ1-6	CASSVATGGAPNSPLHF	TGTGCCAGCAGCGTAGCCACCGGAGGGGCACCTAATTCACCCCTCCACTTT
NA	NA	TRBV7-3	TRBJ1-1	CASSLTGPNTEAFF	TGTGCCAGCAGCTTAACAGGGCCGAACACTGAAGCTTTCTTT
NA	NA	TRBV11-2	TRBJ2-1	CASSLIRARRVDEQFF	TGTGCCAGCAGCTTAATCCGGGCCCGAAGGGTCGATGAGCAGTTCTTC
NA	NA	TRBV5-6	TRBJ1-1	CASSLGGQTLIGEAFF	TGTGCCAGCAGCTTGGGAGGGCAGACCCTTATCGGGGAAGCTTTCTTT
NA	NA	TRBV10-3	TRBJ2-1	CAISESAPPGYNEQFF	TGTGCCATCAGTGAGTCGGCCCCCCCGGGGTACAATGAGCAGTTCTTC